A single sample is the source of the 20 T cell receptor beta chains below, sequenced in a study of persistence of HIV-infected CD4 T cells. Sequencing used immunoSEQ version 4 in survey mode. Only in-frame clones appear in the TCRdb table, and some are missing; sequencing was by immunoSEQ multiplex PCR. The sample records about 7,000 clones, about 80% being singletons. Cells were stimulated with CMV-infected fibroblast lysates at 10 ug/mL. Sorting selected CD4+ T cells upregulating both CD40 ligand and CD69. The antigens for these receptors are not known. The source material was CD4+ T cells sorted from PBMCs after 18-hour stimulation, sampled from a patient who received antiretroviral therapy. Receptor source: an adult woman with HIV who was CMV-seropositive.

This clone showed up just a few times. V gene TRBV18 combines with J gene TRBJ2-7; possibly TRBD2 for D (6 bases). The CDR3 length is 13 residues. Germline-derived CDR1 and CDR2 are KGHSH and LQKENI. V lost 3 bases and J lost 3, with 9 bases in between. The CDR3 DNA follows: TGTGCCAGCTCACCCGGGACTGACTACGAGCAGTACTTC. Residues: CASSPGTDYEQYF.

This clone was detected only a few times. This chain links TRBV28 with TRBJ1-1; D ambiguous. The CDR3 runs to 11 residues. Per the germline V gene, CDR1 is MDHEN and CDR2 is SYDVKM. Between the trimmed V and J ends, which lost 6 bases and 0 bases, there was a span of 2 bases. CDR3 coding DNA: TGTGCCAGCAGAATGAACACTGAAGCTTTCTTT. Protein sequence: CASRMNTEAFF.

The CDR3 spells CASSLEGGAINGYTF. Here the CDR3 DNA reads TGTGCCAGCAGCTTAGAGGGGGGGGCCATAAATGGCTACACCTTC. This chain connects TRBV7-2 to TRBJ1-2; weak D call: TRBD1 (6 bases). V dropped 1 base and J dropped 6 bases, with 15 bases sitting between them. This CDR3 comprises 15 residues. Germline assignment: CDR1 SGHTA and CDR2 FQGNSA.

The V and J genes are TRBV7-2 and TRBJ2-1, with D unresolved. The CDR3 contains 12 residues. Germline CDR1 and CDR2: SGHTA and FQGNSA. V gave up 1 base and J gave up 8 bases, with 6 bases separating them. The chain's CDR3 is CASSLVEYEQFF. CDR3 DNA sequence: TGTGCCAGCAGCTTAGTGGAGTATGAGCAGTTCTTC.

The rearrangement links TRBV29-1 to TRBJ1-1; no clear D gene. Germline V gives CDR1 SQVTM, CDR2 ANQGSEA. With 3 bases removed from V and 1 base from J, the gap between germline ends came to 6 bases. The CDR3 runs to 12 residues. CDR3 residues: CSVDAPNTEAFF. The CDR3 DNA reads as TGCAGCGTTGATGCGCCGAACACTGAAGCTTTCTTT.

V and J are TRBV20-1 and TRBJ1-6; D unclear. The CDR3 runs to 10 residues. Looked up from germline, CDR1 is DFQATT and CDR2 is SNEGSKA (reference sequence). Trimming cost V 3 bases and J 13 bases, with 7 bases left between them. The chain's CDR3 is CSASVPPLHF. The CDR3 DNA sequence: TGCAGTGCTAGTGTTCCTCCCCTCCACTTT.

The rearrangement uses TRBV5-4 and TRBJ1-6, with a tentative D call TRBD1 (5 bases). This CDR3 is built from 15 residues. Deletions cut 4 bases from V and 8 bases from J, with 16 bases between. Germline V gene data show CDR1 as SGHNT and CDR2 as YYREEE (reference sequence). CDR3 in DNA: TGTGCCAGCAGCCTACCGGGACCCGGGGATTCACCCCTCCACTTT. Its protein product is CASSLPGPGDSPLHF.

This clone appeared once. V and J are TRBV9 and TRBJ2-3; 12 positions agree with TRBD2. The germline gives CDR1 SGDLS, CDR2 YYNGEE. Trimming cost V 0 bases and J 5 bases; bases outside gene matches: 10. The CDR3 is 18 amino acids. The CDR3: CASSVVPASGGAGDTQYF. CDR3 in DNA: TGTGCCAGCAGCGTAGTCCCCGCTAGCGGGGGGGCCGGAGATACGCAGTATTTT.

This clone was observed a single time. V is TRBV3-1 (or the pseudogene TRBV3-2) and J is TRBJ2-2; D is undetermined. Trimming left V 4 bases short and J 5 bases short, with 11 bases between. CDR3 size: 14 residues. Per germline, CDR1 LGHDT and CDR2 YNNKEL (reference sequence). CDR3 sequence: CASSRHSDTGELFF. CDR3 sequence (DNA): TGTGCCAGCAGCCGCCACTCTGATACCGGGGAGCTGTTTTTT.

V and J are TRBV3-1 (or the pseudogene TRBV3-2) and TRBJ2-2; possibly TRBD1 for D (5 bases). Germline assignment: CDR1 LGHDT and CDR2 YNNKEL (reference sequence). This CDR3 has 17 amino acids. V lost 2 bases and J lost 1, with 14 bases in between. CDR3 DNA sequence: TGTGCCAGCAGCCAATCAGGGTCGGATAGGAACACCGGGGAGCTGTTTTTT. Translating it yields CASSQSGSDRNTGELFF.

This clone turned up a few times. DNA of the CDR3: TGCGCCAGCAGTGCGGGCTCAAACACTGAAGCTTTCTTT. Translation gives CASSAGSNTEAFF. This chain links TRBV10-1 with TRBJ1-1; D not resolved. Per germline, CDR1 WNHNN and CDR2 SYGVQD (reference sequence). V dropped 4 bases and J dropped 2 bases, with 8 bases sitting between them. The CDR3 has 13 amino acids.

The chain links TRBV10-3 to TRBJ2-5, with TRBD1 matching 7 bases. Germline V CDR1 and CDR2: ENHRY, SYGVKD. V lost 0 bases to trimming and J lost 5 bases; unmatched junction nucleotides: 3. The CDR3 loop spans 14 amino acids. CDR3 coding DNA: TGTGCCATCAGTGAGTCGGACAGGCTGGAGACCCAGTACTTC. Translation: CAISESDRLETQYF.

V and J are TRBV7-2 and TRBJ2-7; perhaps TRBD1 as D (7 bases). The CDR3 contains 15 residues. Trimming took off 4 bases at V and 0 bases at J, with 13 bases between the two ends. Germline CDR1 reads SGHTA; CDR2 reads FQGNSA. This CDR3 is CASSSRGESSYEQYF. CDR3 coding DNA: TGTGCCAGCAGCTCCAGGGGGGAGAGCTCCTACGAGCAGTACTTC.

This clone appeared once. The genes are TRBV29-1 and TRBJ1-2, with no clear D. The germline gives CDR1 SQVTM, CDR2 ANQGSEA. V lost 5 bases and J lost 0, with 7 bases in between. There are 12 residues in the CDR3. CDR3 loop: CSVSESNYGYTF. The CDR3, as DNA: TGCAGCGTTAGCGAGTCTAACTATGGCTACACCTTC.

The chain links TRBV7-9 to TRBJ2-1; maybe TRBD1 (6 bases). Germline V CDR1 and CDR2: SEHNR, FQNEAQ (reference sequence). The CDR3 is made up of 15 amino acids. Trimming took off 1 base at V and 1 base at J, with 8 bases between the two ends. CDR3 nucleotides: TGTGCCAGCAGCTTAGGGACAGCATCCTACAATGAGCAGTTCTTC. Its translation: CASSLGTASYNEQFF.

This chain connects TRBV11-3 to TRBJ2-7, with TRBD1 identical over 8 bases. The V and J ends lost 5 bases and 0 bases, in that order; junction bases with no gene match: 6. The CDR3 consists of 15 residues. CDR1 and CDR2 (germline): SGHNT, YENEEA. Here the CDR3 reads CASSPGGAISYEQYF. The DNA of the CDR3 is TGTGCCAGCAGCCCAGGGGGCGCGATCTCCTACGAGCAGTACTTC. The whole variable domain, remainder taken from reference TRBV11-3 and TRBJ2-7, is EAGVVQSPRYKIIEKKQPVAFWCNPISGHNTLYWYLQNLGQGPELLIRYENEEAVDDSQLPKDRFSAERLKGVDSTLKIQPAELGDSAVYLCASSPGGAISYEQYFGPGTRLTVT.

This rearrangement joins TRBV2 to TRBJ1-1, with 12 bases lining up with TRBD1. Germline CDR1 and CDR2: SNHLY and FYNNEI. The junction had 12 bases not matched to a gene; V was cut back by 6 bases and J by 10 bases. The CDR3 is 15 amino acids. In DNA, the CDR3 is TGTGCCAGCAGGAAAACAGGGACAGGGGGCGGGGTAGCTTTCTTT. This sequence encodes CASRKTGTGGGVAFF.

The chain recombines TRBV28 with TRBJ2-3, with 8 bases matching TRBD2. The CDR3 has 15 residues. Losses at the gene ends were 3 bases for V and 4 bases for J; bases not matched to a gene: 6. From germline, CDR1 is MDHEN and CDR2 SYDVKM. CDR3 residues: CASSFREGRADTQYF. DNA of the CDR3: TGTGCCAGCAGTTTTCGGGAGGGCCGAGCAGATACGCAGTATTTT.

The chain recombines TRBV12-3 or TRBV12-4 with TRBJ2-2; D call uncertain. There are 12 residues in the CDR3. V gave up 7 bases and J gave up 4 bases, with 7 bases separating them. CDR3 sequence (DNA): TGTGCCAGCACGGGCCTCACCGGGGAGCTGTTTTTT. It is translated as CASTGLTGELFF.

This chain joins TRBV30 and TRBJ1-6; tentatively, D is TRBD1 (6 bases). Germline-derived CDR1 and CDR2 are GTSNPN and SVGIG (reference sequence). Deletions cut 3 bases from V and 10 bases from J, with 13 bases between. This CDR3 is built from 13 residues. The CDR3 DNA is TGTGCCTGGAGAGGGCAGGGGAGGTCACCCCTCCACTTT. This translates into CAWRGQGRSPLHF.